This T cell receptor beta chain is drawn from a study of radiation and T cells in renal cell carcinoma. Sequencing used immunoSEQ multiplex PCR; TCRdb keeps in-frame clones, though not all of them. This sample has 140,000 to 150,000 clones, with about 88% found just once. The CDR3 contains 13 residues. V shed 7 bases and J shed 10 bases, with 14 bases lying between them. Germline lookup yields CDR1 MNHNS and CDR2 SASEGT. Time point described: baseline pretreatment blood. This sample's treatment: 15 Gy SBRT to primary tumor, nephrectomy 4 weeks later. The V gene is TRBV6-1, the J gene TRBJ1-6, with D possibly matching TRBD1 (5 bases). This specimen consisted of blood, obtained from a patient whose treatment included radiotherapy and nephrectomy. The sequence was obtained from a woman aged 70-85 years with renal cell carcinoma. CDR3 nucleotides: TGTGCCAGCAATGGACAAAGAGGCTCACCCCTCCACTTT. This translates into CASNGQRGSPLHF.